The 5 T cell receptor beta chains in this list originate from one sample, sequenced in a study of cytomegalovirus exposure and HLA in healthy donors. Primers for the PCR totalled 60 Vbeta and 13 Jbeta. Sequencing was performed with immunoSEQ multiplex PCR; in TCRdb, only in-frame clones are kept and a portion is missing. The sample yields over 150,000 clones, almost 80% seen once. The source material was PBMCs. The receptors stem from a woman between 18 and 29 years old in good health and CMV-seronegative.

As DNA, the CDR3 is TGTGCCAGCAGCGCTCGTCAGGACAATGAGCAGTTCTTC. It is translated as CASSARQDNEQFF. This rearrangement joins TRBV9 to TRBJ2-1; D remains ambiguous. The CDR3 spans 13 residues. CDR1 and CDR2 (germline): SGDLS, YYNGEE. The V end lost 3 bases, the J end lost 5 bases, and 9 bases lay between the germline ends.

The V gene is TRBV27, the J gene TRBJ2-1, with no clear D. Germline assignment: CDR1 MNHEY and CDR2 SMNVEV (reference sequence). V lost 5 bases and J lost 4, with 6 bases in between. The CDR3 length is 12 residues. DNA for the CDR3: TGTGCCAGCAGTGAGGATTACAATGAGCAGTTCTTC. This encodes CASSEDYNEQFF.

This clone was observed a few times. The J gene is TRBJ2-4, the V gene TRBV6-5; 9 bases align to TRBD2. In germline, CDR1 is MNHEY, CDR2 SVGAGI. The V gene end was trimmed by 8 bases and the J gene end by 6 bases; junction bases not matched to a gene: 11. The CDR3 runs to 15 residues. CDR3 nucleotides: TGTGCCAGCGGCCTCGCCCCTAGCGGGACAAACATTCAGTACTTC. Translation: CASGLAPSGTNIQYF.

A note on this clone: This specimen includes other DNA sequences encoding the same CDR3. The genes are TRBV5-1 and TRBJ2-3; TRBD2 matches 13 bases. This CDR3 is 17 amino acids long. Trimming at V came to 0 bases and at J to 0 bases, leaving 1 base not matched to a gene. CDR1 and CDR2 from the germline V gene are SGHRS and YFSETQ. The chain's CDR3 is CASSLGLAGGSTDTQYF. The CDR3 DNA is TGCGCCAGCAGCTTGGGACTAGCGGGGGGTAGCACAGATACGCAGTATTTT.

A single count supports this clone. Since no conserved phenylalanine or tryptophan closes the CDR3, a read error is the likely cause. The chain recombines TRBV7-6 with TRBJ1-1; no clear D gene. The V end was cut by 2 bases, the J end by 3 bases, with 16 bases between. This CDR3 has 16 residues. From germline, CDR1 is SGHVS and CDR2 FNYEAQ. Here the CDR3 reads CASSLPGGKADTEAFL. In nucleotides, the CDR3 is TGTGCCAGCAGCTTACCGGGAGGGAAGGCAGACACTGAAGCTTTCCTT.